This passage covers 30 T cell receptor beta chains from one sample sequenced in a study of T cell responses to AZD1222 COVID-19 vaccine. The data were produced by immunoSEQ multiplex PCR, yet TCRdb's version contains in-frame clones alone and is incomplete. The sample has about 160,000 clones, about 90% seen once; the top ten hold roughly 4.5%. The sequenced sample was peripheral blood, obtained on day 0 of MenACWY control vaccination. The receptors stem from an adult in good health.

CDR3 sequence: CASSRDRQGSYNEQFF. CDR3 coding DNA: TGTGCCAGCAGCCGGGACAGGCAAGGGTCCTACAATGAGCAGTTCTTC. The J gene is TRBJ2-1, the V gene TRBV7-2, with 8 bases that match TRBD1. The CDR3 runs to 16 residues. V was pared by 5 bases and J by 1 base, with 7 bases of the junction left unmatched. The germline gives CDR1 SGHTA, CDR2 FQGNSA.

The J gene is TRBJ2-1, the V gene TRBV5-1, with a possible D match to TRBD1 (6 bases). This CDR3 region has 14 residues. Trimming removed 4 bases from V and 5 bases from J, with 13 bases in between. Germline V gives CDR1 SGHRS, CDR2 YFSETQ. The CDR3 region has the DNA TGCGCCAGCAGCCCACAGGGTTTCGACAATGAGCAGTTCTTC. Protein sequence: CASSPQGFDNEQFF.

V and J are TRBV3-1 (or the pseudogene TRBV3-2) and TRBJ2-7, with TRBD1 as a possible D gene (6 bases). CDR1 and CDR2 (germline): LGHDT, YNNKEL (reference sequence). The CDR3 is 15 residues long. Trimming cost V 1 base and J 2 bases, with 12 bases left between them. The CDR3: CASSQGQGSTYEQYF. The CDR3 DNA sequence: TGTGCCAGCAGCCAAGGGCAGGGGAGCACCTACGAGCAGTACTTC.

This rearrangement joins TRBV19 to TRBJ2-3; 7 positions match TRBD2. CDR1 is LNHDA and CDR2 is SQIVND in the germline V gene (reference sequence). J was trimmed by 5 bases and V by 4 bases; bases with no gene match: 9. The CDR3 has 15 amino acids. The CDR3 bases are TGTGCCAGTAGTAGCCCCAGCGGGGTACGAGATACGCAGTATTTT. Protein product: CASSSPSGVRDTQYF.

V usage is TRBV7-2 and J usage is TRBJ2-3; TRBD1 or TRBD2 may be the D gene (5 bases each). Trimming took off 3 bases at V and 4 bases at J, with 17 bases between the two ends. The CDR3 is 16 amino acids. Germline assignment: CDR1 SGHTA and CDR2 FQGNSA. CDR3 nucleotides: TGTGCCAGCAGCTTGACCCCTGGGGCCGGGGCAGATACGCAGTATTTT. This codes for CASSLTPGAGADTQYF. Drawing the rest from reference TRBV7-2 and TRBJ2-3, the complete variable domain is GAGVSQSPSNKVTEKGKDVELRCDPISGHTALYWYRQSLGQGLEFLIYFQGNSAPDKSGLPSDRFSAERTGGSVSTLTIQRTQQEDSAVYLCASSLTPGAGADTQYFGPGTRLTVL.

The chain uses TRBV6-5 and TRBJ1-2; D might be TRBD1 (6 bases). Trimming cost V 5 bases and J 3 bases, with 13 bases left between them. CDR1 and CDR2 (germline): MNHEY, SVGAGI. This CDR3 is 14 amino acids long. The CDR3 spells CASSTGGQDYGYTF. CDR3 sequence (DNA): TGTGCCAGCAGTACGGGGGGGCAGGACTATGGCTACACCTTC.

The J gene is TRBJ1-1, the V gene TRBV18; no firm D call. Germline values: CDR1 KGHSH, CDR2 LQKENI. V lost 8 bases and J lost 0, with 16 bases in between. The CDR3 loop spans 15 amino acids. This CDR3 is CASAIQTQMNTEAFF. Written as DNA, the CDR3 is TGTGCCAGCGCAATTCAGACTCAGATGAACACTGAAGCTTTCTTT. Drawing the rest from reference TRBV18 and TRBJ1-1, the complete variable domain is NAGVMQNPRHLVRRRGQEARLRCSPMKGHSHVYWYRQLPEEGLKFMVYLQKENIIDESGMPKERFSAEFPKEGPSILRIQQVVRGDSAAYFCASAIQTQMNTEAFFGQGTRLTVV.

This clone was detected a few times. The chain is built from TRBV9 and TRBJ2-2; unclear D gene. The V gene's germline CDR1 is SGDLS and CDR2 YYNGEE. The CDR3 spans 15 residues. Deletions cut 1 base from V and 0 bases from J, with 7 bases between. CDR3 bases: TGTGCCAGCAGCGTAACCAGGTCGAACACCGGGGAGCTGTTTTTT. Its protein product is CASSVTRSNTGELFF.

The chain couples TRBV4-1 to TRBJ1-3, with D uncertain. Germline V lookup: CDR1 MGHRA, CDR2 YSYEKL. The CDR3 runs 15 residues. Deletions cut 0 bases from V and 3 bases from J, with 9 bases between. The CDR3 nucleotides are TGCGCCAGCAGCCAAGAACTCGCCGGTGGAAACACCATATATTTT. It specifies CASSQELAGGNTIYF.

The chain employs TRBV27 and TRBJ2-1, with 10 nucleotides matching TRBD2. Germline lookup yields CDR1 MNHEY and CDR2 SMNVEV (reference sequence). This CDR3 region has 14 residues. Trimming cost V 6 bases and J 10 bases; bases outside gene matches: 9. The CDR3 DNA follows: TGTGCCAGCAGCTTTCTAGCGGGGGTACGGGAGCAGTTCTTC. Protein: CASSFLAGVREQFF.

This chain connects TRBV9 to TRBJ1-2; the D gene is possibly TRBD1 (5 bases). The CDR3 totals 15 residues. The germline CDR1 and CDR2 sequences are SGDLS and YYNGEE. V lost 0 bases and J lost 3, with 12 bases in between. CDR3 coding DNA: TGTGCCAGCAGCGTAGCAGGGAGCGCTCACTATGGCTACACCTTC. It is translated as CASSVAGSAHYGYTF.

This chain connects TRBV2 to TRBJ1-5, with 7 bases aligning to TRBD1. The CDR3 totals 15 residues. V lost 5 bases to trimming and J lost 0 bases; unmatched junction nucleotides: 4. The germline V gene has CDR1 SNHLY and CDR2 FYNNEI. Written as DNA, the CDR3 is TGTGCCAGCAGTCCTACAGGGGCTAGCAATCAGCCCCAGCATTTT. Protein: CASSPTGASNQPQHF.

The table lists this clone with a few counts. This chain connects TRBV28 to TRBJ2-7; the D gene is possibly TRBD2 (6 bases). The germline V gene has CDR1 MDHEN and CDR2 SYDVKM. The CDR3 has 13 residues. With 6 bases removed from V and 6 bases from J, the gap between germline ends came to 15 bases. CDR3 amino acids: CASRPRLVGEQYF. CDR3 DNA sequence: TGTGCCAGCAGGCCAAGACTAGTCGGCGAGCAGTACTTC.

The J gene is TRBJ2-1, the V gene TRBV7-6; 7 bases match TRBD2. The CDR3 is made up of 15 amino acids. V shed 7 bases, J shed 3 bases, and the junction held 9 bases outside the gene matches. Germline-derived CDR1 and CDR2 are SGHVS and FNYEAQ. DNA for the CDR3: TGTGCCAGCAACAAAATTGGGGGGGGCTACAATGAGCAGTTCTTC. Translation: CASNKIGGGYNEQFF.

This chain joins TRBV5-1 and TRBJ1-6, with 7 bases lining up with TRBD1. The CDR3 runs to 15 residues. J was trimmed by 6 bases and V by 7 bases; bases with no gene match: 10. Germline loops: CDR1 SGHRS, CDR2 YFSETQ. CDR3 bases: TGCGCCAGCTTCGAGGGGGGACAGCTTAATTCACCCCTCCACTTT. Residues: CASFEGGQLNSPLHF.

The V and J genes are TRBV11-2 and TRBJ2-1; 13 bases fit TRBD2. V lost 4 bases and J lost 7; bases outside the gene matches: 13. Germline loops: CDR1 SGHAT, CDR2 FQNNGV. The CDR3 is 18 residues long. The CDR3 sequence is CASSSLPPLLAGGNEQFF. Here the CDR3 DNA reads TGTGCCAGCAGCTCTCTCCCCCCACTACTAGCGGGAGGGAATGAGCAGTTCTTC.

The CDR3 here is CASSERTGAEQYF. The CDR3 DNA follows: TGTGCCAGCAGCGAGCGGACAGGGGCCGAGCAGTACTTC. The chain has TRBV9 and TRBJ2-7; 9 bases align to TRBD1. Germline-derived CDR1 and CDR2 are SGDLS and YYNGEE. The ends lost 3 bases at V and 6 bases at J; junction bases unmatched: 4. The CDR3 runs to 13 residues.

This chain connects TRBV18 to TRBJ1-1; D uncertain. Germline loops: CDR1 KGHSH, CDR2 LQKENI. The CDR3 loop spans 15 amino acids. V was cut by 2 bases and J by 3 bases, with 13 bases left in between. CDR3 sequence reads: CASSPRSLGYTEAFF. The CDR3 coding sequence is TGTGCCAGCTCACCAAGGTCCCTGGGGTACACTGAAGCTTTCTTT.

The chain couples TRBV30 to TRBJ1-6; D is unclear. Deletions cut 2 bases from V and 9 bases from J, with 11 bases between. From germline, CDR1 is GTSNPN and CDR2 SVGIG (reference sequence). CDR3 length equals 13 residues. CDR3 DNA: TGTGCCTGGAGTCCCGGGGTGGGTTCACCCCTCCACTTT. Amino acid sequence: CAWSPGVGSPLHF. The whole variable domain, remainder taken from reference TRBV30 and TRBJ1-6, is SQTIHQWPATLVQPVGSPLSLECTVEGTSNPNLYWYRQAAGRGLQLLFYSVGIGQISSEVPQNLSASRPQDRQFILSSKKLLLSDSGFYLCAWSPGVGSPLHFGNGTRLTVT.

The genes are TRBV4-2 and TRBJ2-5; 10 nucleotides match TRBD2. Per the germline V gene, CDR1 is LGHNA and CDR2 is YNFKEQ. The length of the CDR3 is 16 residues. Trimming at V came to 3 bases and at J to 4 bases, leaving 8 bases not matched to a gene. DNA for the CDR3: TGTGCCAGCAGCCAGGCCGTGAGCGGGAGGGGAGAGACCCAGTACTTC. Translation gives CASSQAVSGRGETQYF.

The CDR3 sequence is CASSGSGVSYNEQFF. DNA for the CDR3: TGCGCCAGCAGCGGCAGCGGGGTTTCCTACAATGAGCAGTTCTTC. This chain joins TRBV5-1 and TRBJ2-1, with TRBD2 matching over 7 bases. CDR1 is SGHRS, CDR2 YFSETQ, per germline. The CDR3 loop spans 15 amino acids. Trimming took 4 bases from V and 1 from J; bases not matched to a gene: 5.

This clone is a singleton in its sample. The gene calls are TRBV6-5 and TRBJ2-3; D is possibly TRBD2 (6 bases). The CDR3 runs to 15 residues. Germline values: CDR1 MNHEY, CDR2 SVGAGI. Trimming left V 2 bases short and J 1 base short, with 10 bases between. CDR3 region: CASSYSGLGTDTQYF. The CDR3, as DNA: TGTGCCAGCAGTTACAGCGGGTTGGGCACAGATACGCAGTATTTT.

The CDR3 DNA follows: TGTGCCAGCAGCTTGGGGGGGGCACCAGGTGCTGGAAACACCATATATTTT. Translation: CASSLGGAPGAGNTIYF. The rearrangement uses TRBV5-4 and TRBJ1-3, with a possible D match to TRBD1 (6 bases). V lost 0 bases to trimming and J lost 2 bases, with 15 bases between them. CDR3 size: 17 residues. CDR1 is SGHNT and CDR2 is YYREEE in the germline V gene (reference sequence).

CDR3 bases: TGTGCCAGCAGCTCTCCTGGACTAGGTCGGGCCGAGCAGTACTTC. Protein product: CASSSPGLGRAEQYF. The gene calls are TRBV21-1 and TRBJ2-7; TRBD2 is taken as the D call from the table, unchecked against the DNA. TRBV21-1 is a listed pseudogene. The CDR3 has 15 residues.

V is TRBV7-2 and J is TRBJ2-3, with 12 bases matching TRBD2. V dropped 5 bases and J dropped 3; count of bases not matched to a gene: 15. There are 19 residues in the CDR3. Germline V gives CDR1 SGHTA, CDR2 FQGNSA. CDR3 in amino acids: CASSILAGGPRVGTDTQYF. The CDR3 DNA reads as TGTGCCAGCAGCATTCTAGCGGGAGGGCCGAGAGTGGGGACAGATACGCAGTATTTT.

The rearrangement uses TRBV4-2 and TRBJ2-5; 9 bases map to TRBD2. The germline gives CDR1 LGHNA, CDR2 YNFKEQ. This CDR3 has 14 residues. J was trimmed by 3 bases and V by 3 bases; bases with no gene match: 2. CDR3: CASSQTSGEETQYF. Written as DNA, the CDR3 is TGTGCCAGCAGCCAGACTAGCGGCGAAGAGACCCAGTACTTC.

This clone was seen only once. CDR3 in amino acids: CASSQTTSSPQYF. DNA for the CDR3: TGTGCCAGCAGCCAAACGACTAGTTCCCCCCAGTATTTT. The gene calls are TRBV14 and TRBJ2-3; tentative D call: TRBD2 (6 bases). CDR3 length: 13 amino acids. V lost 2 bases to trimming and J lost 12 bases, with 15 bases between them. Germline CDR1 is SGHDN and CDR2 is FVKESK. The full variable domain, with the rest looked up from reference TRBV14 and TRBJ2-3, is EAGVTQFPSHSVIEKGQTVTLRCDPISGHDNLYWYRRVMGKEIKFLLHFVKESKQDESGMPNNRFLAERTGGTYSTLKVQPAELEDSGVYFCASSQTTSSPQYFGPGTRLTVL.

This clone occurred once. The V and J genes are TRBV30 and TRBJ2-1; D gene ambiguous. Germline CDR1 is GTSNPN and CDR2 is SVGIG (reference sequence). V shed 2 bases and J shed 10 bases, with 12 bases lying between them. This CDR3 region has 12 residues. This chain's CDR3 is CAWSIRGEEQFF. DNA of the CDR3: TGTGCCTGGAGTATTCGAGGAGAGGAGCAGTTCTTC.

The chain couples TRBV19 to TRBJ2-4, with 8 positions matching TRBD2. The CDR3 totals 16 residues. V was clipped by 4 bases and J by 5 bases; unmatched bases: 10. Germline V CDR1 and CDR2: LNHDA, SQIVND (reference sequence). Written as DNA, the CDR3 is TGTGCCAGTAGTACCCCTCGGATGCGGGAGGAAAACATTCAGTACTTC. Its translation is CASSTPRMREENIQYF.

A single count supports this clone. At the DNA level, this CDR3 is encoded by other sequences in the same sample as well. V gene TRBV7-9 combines with J gene TRBJ1-1; D might be TRBD1 (5 bases). V was clipped by 0 bases and J by 5 bases, with 10 bases between them. This CDR3 contains 14 residues. Germline V gene sequence: CDR1 SEHNR, CDR2 FQNEAQ (reference sequence). CDR3 in DNA: TGTGCCAGCAGCTTAGCCGGGGGAAATACTGAAGCTTTCTTT. Protein sequence: CASSLAGGNTEAFF.